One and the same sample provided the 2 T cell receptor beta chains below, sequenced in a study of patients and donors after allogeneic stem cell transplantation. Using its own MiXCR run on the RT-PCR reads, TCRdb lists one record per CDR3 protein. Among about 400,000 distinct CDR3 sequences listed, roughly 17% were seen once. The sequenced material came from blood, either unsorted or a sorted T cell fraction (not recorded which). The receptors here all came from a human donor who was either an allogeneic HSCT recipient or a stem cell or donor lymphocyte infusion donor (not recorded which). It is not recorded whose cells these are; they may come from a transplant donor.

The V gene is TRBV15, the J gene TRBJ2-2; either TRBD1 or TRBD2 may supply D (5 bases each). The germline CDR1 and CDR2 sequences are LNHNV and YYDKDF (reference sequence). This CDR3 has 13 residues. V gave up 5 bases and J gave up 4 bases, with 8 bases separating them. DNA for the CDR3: TGTGCCACCAGCTTGAGGGGCACCGGGGAGCTGTTTTTT. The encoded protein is CATSLRGTGELFF.

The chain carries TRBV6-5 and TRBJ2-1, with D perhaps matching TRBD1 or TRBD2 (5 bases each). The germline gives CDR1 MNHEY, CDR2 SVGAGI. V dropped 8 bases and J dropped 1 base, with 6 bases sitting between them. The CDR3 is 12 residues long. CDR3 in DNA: TGTGCCAGCGGGGGTTCCTACAATGAGCAGTTCTTC. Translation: CASGGSYNEQFF.